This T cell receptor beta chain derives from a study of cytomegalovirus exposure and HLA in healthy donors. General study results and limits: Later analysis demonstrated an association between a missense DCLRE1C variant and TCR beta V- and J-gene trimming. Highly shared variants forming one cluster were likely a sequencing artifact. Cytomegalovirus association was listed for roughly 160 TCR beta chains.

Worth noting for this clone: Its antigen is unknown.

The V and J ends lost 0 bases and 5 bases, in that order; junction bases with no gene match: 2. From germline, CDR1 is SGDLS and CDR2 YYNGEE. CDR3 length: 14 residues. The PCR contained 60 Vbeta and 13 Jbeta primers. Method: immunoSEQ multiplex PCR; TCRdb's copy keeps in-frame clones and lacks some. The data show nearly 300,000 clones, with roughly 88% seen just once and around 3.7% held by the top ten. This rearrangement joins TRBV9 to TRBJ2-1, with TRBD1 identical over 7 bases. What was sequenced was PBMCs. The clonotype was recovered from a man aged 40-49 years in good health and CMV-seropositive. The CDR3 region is CASSVDRGDNEQFF. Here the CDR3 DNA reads TGTGCCAGCAGCGTAGACAGGGGTGACAATGAGCAGTTCTTC.